This T cell receptor (beta chain) stems from a study of regulatory T cells in long-lasting Graves disease. A remark on this clonotype: The antigen is undetermined.

For TCR beta, libraries came from iRepertoire HTBI primers and Arm-PCR of CDR3 regions. In the original processing: Gene usage covered about 62 TRBV and 14 TRBJ segments. TCRdb passed the multiplex PCR reads through MiXCR, listing each CDR3 protein once. None of the V and J calls come from the authors' own analysis; TCRdb made them. The data contain approximately 440,000 distinct CDR3 sequences, 23% of them singletons. Time point given: persistent/refractory GD, antithyroid drugs over 5 years with positive TRAb. Scientists built the TCR library using RNA that was extracted from PBMCs. Trimming removed 5 bases from V and 6 bases from J, with 12 bases in between. Germline CDR1 reads MDHEN; CDR2 reads SYDVKM. This CDR3 spans 13 amino acids. Findings of the study overall: There was favoring of TRBV28, TRBJ1-2 and TRBJ2-5 in persistent disease. The study examined only peripheral blood, not thyroid tissue. Newly diagnosed patients had higher TCR diversity than persistent Graves' patients did.

The J gene is TRBJ2-3, the V gene TRBV28; D remains ambiguous. The receptor was isolated from a female donor with Graves disease. The source was peripheral blood mononuclear cells (PBMCs), collected when the disease was refractory, from a patient treated with antithyroid drugs. The CDR3 bases are TGTGCCAGCAGTCAGTCGGCGTTGGATACGCAGTATTTT. It is translated as CASSQSALDTQYF.